These T cell receptor beta chains were read from a single sample in a study of T-cell memory formation after mild COVID-19. TCRdb re-called the 5' RACE reads with MiXCR, one entry per CDR3 protein. Of approximately 290,000 distinct CDR3 sequences in the sample, 15% to 20% are singletons; the top ten hold 20% to 25%. Sequencing was performed on PBMCs or a T cell subset sorted from them (not recorded which). These receptors were taken from a man aged 18 to 35 who had mild COVID-19 (a few samples of this study predate the infection). Cell type and time point are not known. CDR3s include the opening cysteine and the closing phenylalanine or tryptophan. Size is omitted from some rows. Given values are once, few, many or a class for expanded clones.

clone size | J gene | V gene | CDR3 protein
NA | TRBJ2-3 | TRBV7-9 | CASSLSIKRDTGLTDTQYF
NA | TRBJ1-6 | TRBV10-1 | CASRDGQNNSPLHF
NA | TRBJ2-6 | TRBV5-1 | CASSAGLLVDGANVLTF
NA | TRBJ1-3 | TRBV2 | CASRDSNSGNTIYF
NA | TRBJ2-3 | TRBV7-9 | CASSPGGGKTDTQYF
few | TRBJ2-5 | TRBV24-1 | CATSDWGHQETQYF
NA | TRBJ2-1 | TRBV10-3 | CAISEGGSWTYNEQFF
NA | TRBJ2-5 | TRBV20-1 | CSASLGVQETQYF
few | TRBJ2-3 | TRBV12-3/TRBV12-4 | CASRVADTQYF
few | TRBJ1-2 | TRBV4-1 | CASSQAGTTYGYTF
few | TRBJ1-5 | TRBV6-6 | CASSFEPPGEGQPQHF
many | TRBJ1-6 | TRBV12-3/TRBV12-4 | CASSLRFSPLHF
NA | TRBJ2-7 | TRBV20-1 | CSARSAGVSYEQYF
NA | TRBJ2-5 | TRBV18 | CASSPIRVLQETQYF
NA | TRBJ2-7 | TRBV12-3/TRBV12-4 | CASSLDGGGYPSYEQYF
NA | TRBJ2-2 | TRBV9 | CASSVEGLGNTGELFF
few | TRBJ2-2 | TRBV7-8 | CALVGANTGELFF
NA | TRBJ1-2 | TRBV29-1 | CSVEARNYGYTF
few | TRBJ1-2 | TRBV7-2 | CASSFSGAYGYTF
NA | TRBJ1-2 | TRBV7-2 | CASSLDRVGYGYTF
few | TRBJ2-3 | TRBV7-6 | CASSTGLAGVQDTQYF
few | TRBJ1-1 | TRBV7-2 | CASSLMMNTEAFF
NA | TRBJ1-1 | TRBV20-1 | CSARVEGQGAGVEAFF
few | TRBJ2-7 | TRBV3-1 | CASSQDYNSYEQYF
NA | TRBJ1-1 | TRBV5-8 | CASSDRQGGTEAFF
NA | TRBJ2-2 | TRBV6-4 | CASSEGTVTGELFF
few | TRBJ2-3 | TRBV5-1 | CASSLVPSGGPTDTQYF
NA | TRBJ2-3 | TRBV6-2/TRBV6-3 | CASSSLAAGGKPDTQYF
few | TRBJ1-2 | TRBV4-1 | CASSHLRTGGGDYGYTF
NA | TRBJ2-2 | TRBV19 | CASSIDLPPNTGELFF
few | TRBJ2-5 | TRBV7-9 | CASSTPADRVGETQYF
few | TRBJ2-1 | TRBV29-1 | CSVEGGTTEFF
few | TRBJ1-1 | TRBV7-2 | CASSYRDRGSGEAFF
NA | TRBJ1-5 | TRBV18 | CASSPDRTQPQHF
NA | TRBJ1-2 | TRBV7-6 | CASSLVDGYGYTF
NA | TRBJ2-5 | TRBV6-6 | CASSIEGGGEETQYF
NA | TRBJ1-1 | TRBV19 | CASKVGTHNTEAFF
NA | TRBJ2-5 | TRBV7-6 | CASSSPGQGAETQYF
NA | TRBJ1-1 | TRBV4-3 | CASSRDGPPNTEAFF
NA | TRBJ1-6 | TRBV7-8 | CASSLARTAYNSPLHF
many | TRBJ2-5 | TRBV7-6 | CASSVTSGGTETQYF
NA | TRBJ2-7 | TRBV4-3 | CASSQALAGQAYEQYF
few | TRBJ2-1 | TRBV29-1 | CSAGGGTGQEQFF
NA | TRBJ2-3 | TRBV28 | CASSPTLYTDTQYF
few | TRBJ2-5 | TRBV29-1 | CSVESSRGGLETQYF
many | TRBJ2-3 | TRBV7-2 | CASGGYGDTQYF
NA | TRBJ2-2 | TRBV5-1 | CASSLFPTENTGELFF
few | TRBJ2-4 | TRBV20-1 | CSARVGEAALAKNIQYF
few | TRBJ2-5 | TRBV10-3 | CAIRGVGETQYF
NA | TRBJ2-3 | TRBV5-1 | CASTQRRPTDTQYF
few | TRBJ2-1 | TRBV4-3 | CASSQDRGVWPPEQFF
many | TRBJ2-3 | TRBV5-1 | CASSFGLNLDTQYF
many | TRBJ2-1 | TRBV7-2 | CASRPLSGGGYNEQFF
NA | TRBJ2-6 | TRBV4-1 | CASSQAGGTGANVLTF